Below, 2 T cell receptor beta chains from the same sample are listed, as sequenced in a study of T-cell reconstitution after alpha-beta-depleted transplantation in children. Preparation of the TCRbeta library used unique molecular identifiers. TCRdb re-derived calls from the PCR reads in MiXCR, one entry per CDR3 protein. The sample yields some 550,000 distinct CDR3 sequences, approximately 20% seen once. The sample consisted of PBMCs from the stem cell graft donor, taken from the stem cell graft. These receptors came from a human donor who donated a stem cell graft to a child with acute lymphoblastic leukemia.

This clonotype has just a few counts. The rearrangement joins TRBV4-1 to TRBJ2-7; the match to TRBD2 covers 7 bases. CDR1 is MGHRA and CDR2 is YSYEKL in the germline V gene. The CDR3 covers 16 residues. V lost 6 bases to trimming and J lost 0 bases; unmatched junction nucleotides: 11. The DNA for the CDR3 is TGCGCCAGCAGTCGTTTGGTGACTAGCTACTCCTACGAGCAGTACTTC. It codes for CASSRLVTSYSYEQYF.

The chain employs TRBV3-1 and TRBJ2-3; possibly TRBD1 or TRBD2 for D (6 bases each). Germline lookup yields CDR1 LGHDT and CDR2 YNNKEL (reference sequence). This CDR3 has 17 amino acids. The germline V and J ends were trimmed by 0 bases and 6 bases, with 19 bases remaining between them. In DNA form, the CDR3 reads TGTGCCAGCAGCCAAGAAGTTTGGGGGGCGCTCGAGGATACGCAGTATTTT. Residues: CASSQEVWGALEDTQYF.